This record concerns one T cell receptor (beta chain) sequence. Seattle-derived patients entered the study during active infection and were followed longitudinally. The data were taken from a study of blood T cell repertoires in COVID-19. Background on the study: Both acute and convalescent COVID-19 samples were obtained from the United States, Italy and Spain.

Original methodology: Reference gene primer amplification in the assay estimated nucleated cell counts. Some clones are missing from TCRdb's copy, which holds only in-frame ones; the method was immunoSEQ multiplex PCR. The V and J calls and clone size are taken from that table; D and trimming were inferred from the DNA. The sample includes tens of thousands of clones, approximately 88% seen only once; the top ten take around 9.6%. This TCR derives from a man aged 30 to 45 with COVID-19, enrolled during active disease. Sequencing was performed on peripheral blood.

CDR3 protein: CSVSGLRMGLMGETQYF. The CDR3 nucleotides read TGCAGCGTATCGGGACTCCGGATGGGTTTGATGGGAGAGACCCAGTACTTC. J is TRBJ2-5 and V is TRBV29-1; D is perhaps TRBD2 (6 bases). The ends were cut back, 6 bases at V and 4 bases at J, with 27 bases in the middle. The CDR3 covers 17 residues. The germline CDR1 and CDR2 sequences are SQVTM and ANQGSEA.